This is a list of T cell receptor beta chains from one sample in a study of blood T cell repertoires in COVID-19. TCRdb's table, derived via immunoSEQ multiplex PCR, lists solely in-frame clones and lacks some. The sample contains fewer than 130,000 clones, around three quarters of which appear only once. Sequenced: peripheral blood. The receptors stem from a woman aged 60-75 years with acute or convalescent COVID-19. The CDR3 runs from the conserved cysteine through the conserved F or W. The order of the fields is CDR3 DNA, CDR3 protein, V gene, clone size, D gene, J gene. The D gene is left open where the match is weak. Clone sizes are given selectively: once, few, many, or a class where the clone is expanded.

CDR3nt: TGCAGCGTGGGAGGGGGTAGCAATCAGCCCCAGCATTTT
CDR3aa: CSVGGGSNQPQHF
v_gene: TRBV29-1
abundance: .
d_gene: .
j_gene: TRBJ1-5

CDR3nt: TGCGCCAGCAGACCGGACAGGGGGCGATCACCCCTCCACTTT
CDR3aa: CASRPDRGRSPLHF
v_gene: TRBV5-1
abundance: .
d_gene: TRBD1
j_gene: TRBJ1-6

CDR3nt: TGTGCCAGCAGCTTAGTTCGATGGGGACATAGCATGAACACTGAAGCTTTCTTT
CDR3aa: CASSLVRWGHSMNTEAFF
v_gene: TRBV7-9
abundance: .
d_gene: .
j_gene: TRBJ1-1

CDR3nt: TGTGCCAGCAGCGTATCGGACACTGAAGCTTTCTTT
CDR3aa: CASSVSDTEAFF
v_gene: TRBV9
abundance: .
d_gene: .
j_gene: TRBJ1-1

CDR3nt: TGTGCCAGCAGTTACGGGACAGGGTACGAGCAGTACTTC
CDR3aa: CASSYGTGYEQYF
v_gene: TRBV6-5
abundance: .
d_gene: TRBD1
j_gene: TRBJ2-7

CDR3nt: TGTGCCACCACCCCAGGGACAGGGGAACAAAAACTGTTTTTT
CDR3aa: CATTPGTGEQKLFF
v_gene: TRBV2
abundance: .
d_gene: TRBD1
j_gene: TRBJ1-4

CDR3nt: TGTGCCAGCAGCTTGGGACTAGCGGGGTCCGGGACAGATACGCAGTATTTT
CDR3aa: CASSLGLAGSGTDTQYF
v_gene: TRBV7-2
abundance: .
d_gene: TRBD2
j_gene: TRBJ2-3

CDR3nt: TGTGCCAGCAGCGAAACAATTTCGACAGGGGGGTATGGCTACACCTTC
CDR3aa: CASSETISTGGYGYTF
v_gene: TRBV7-2
abundance: .
d_gene: TRBD1
j_gene: TRBJ1-2

CDR3nt: TGTGCCAGCTCAACCGGGACAGGAATAAATCAGCCCCAGCATTTT
CDR3aa: CASSTGTGINQPQHF
v_gene: TRBV18
abundance: .
d_gene: TRBD1
j_gene: TRBJ1-5

CDR3nt: TGTGCCAGCAGCTTAGTATCGGGGGGACCTAACACTGAAGCTTTCTTT
CDR3aa: CASSLVSGGPNTEAFF
v_gene: TRBV7-6
abundance: .
d_gene: .
j_gene: TRBJ1-1

CDR3nt: TGTGCCAGCAGTGACTCCCGACAGGGGAACTATGGCTACACCTTC
CDR3aa: CASSDSRQGNYGYTF
v_gene: TRBV27
abundance: .
d_gene: TRBD1
j_gene: TRBJ1-2

CDR3nt: TGCGCCAGCAGCCATTCGGACAGGGCTAATGAAAAACTGTTTTTT
CDR3aa: CASSHSDRANEKLFF
v_gene: TRBV4-1
abundance: .
d_gene: TRBD1
j_gene: TRBJ1-4

CDR3nt: TGTGCCAGCGTGTCCGCCGGAAGGACAGGGGGAGGCTATGGCTACACCTTC
CDR3aa: CASVSAGRTGGGYGYTF
v_gene: TRBV7-9
abundance: .
d_gene: TRBD1
j_gene: TRBJ1-2

CDR3nt: TGTGCCAGCAGCAAACCAGGGGAAGGGTCACCCCTCCACTTT
CDR3aa: CASSKPGEGSPLHF
v_gene: TRBV5-4
abundance: few
d_gene: .
j_gene: TRBJ1-6

CDR3nt: TGCAGCGTTGTAGGGGACAGGGCGACTGAAGCTTTCTTT
CDR3aa: CSVVGDRATEAFF
v_gene: TRBV29-1
abundance: .
d_gene: TRBD1
j_gene: TRBJ1-1

CDR3nt: TGCAGCGTTGATGTAGGGTATCGGGGAGAGACCCAGTACTTC
CDR3aa: CSVDVGYRGETQYF
v_gene: TRBV29-1
abundance: few
d_gene: .
j_gene: TRBJ2-5

CDR3nt: TGTGCCAGCAGTTTTTCTGGTAACGGGGGGGATACGCAGTATTTT
CDR3aa: CASSFSGNGGDTQYF
v_gene: TRBV27
abundance: .
d_gene: TRBD2
j_gene: TRBJ2-3

CDR3nt: TGTGCCAGCAGGGAGGGGATGAGCTCCTACGAGCAGTACTTC
CDR3aa: CASREGMSSYEQYF
v_gene: TRBV27
abundance: .
d_gene: .
j_gene: TRBJ2-7

CDR3nt: TGTGCCAGCAGCCTAGGGACTGAAGACCTTTACGAGCAGTACTTC
CDR3aa: CASSLGTEDLYEQYF
v_gene: TRBV7-2
abundance: .
d_gene: .
j_gene: TRBJ2-7

CDR3nt: TGCGCCAGTAAACTGGGACAGGGGGGGTACGAGCAGTACTTC
CDR3aa: CASKLGQGGYEQYF
v_gene: TRBV10-2
abundance: .
d_gene: TRBD1
j_gene: TRBJ2-7

CDR3nt: TGTGCCCGCAGCTTGGGGGGGGACAGCCTTCCCAATCAGCCCCAGCATTTT
CDR3aa: CARSLGGDSLPNQPQHF
v_gene: TRBV5-6
abundance: .
d_gene: TRBD1
j_gene: TRBJ1-5

CDR3nt: TGCAGTGCTAGAGATAGGGGGCCCTACACCTTC
CDR3aa: CSARDRGPYTF
v_gene: TRBV20-1
abundance: .
d_gene: TRBD1
j_gene: TRBJ1-2

CDR3nt: TGCAGTGCTAGTCGGACTGAAGCTTTCTTT
CDR3aa: CSASRTEAFF
v_gene: TRBV20-1
abundance: .
d_gene: .
j_gene: TRBJ1-1

CDR3nt: TGTGCCAGCAGCCCCGTGCTAGCGGGGGGGCCATACAATGAGCAGTTCTTC
CDR3aa: CASSPVLAGGPYNEQFF
v_gene: TRBV6-2/TRBV6-3
abundance: .
d_gene: TRBD2
j_gene: TRBJ2-1

CDR3nt: TGTGCCAGCAGCCAAGATCGTCGCTACACCTTC
CDR3aa: CASSQDRRYTF
v_gene: TRBV3-1/TRBV3-2
abundance: .
d_gene: .
j_gene: TRBJ1-2

CDR3nt: TGTGCCAGCAGCTTGGGGTCCTATGGCAATCAGCCCCAGCATTTT
CDR3aa: CASSLGSYGNQPQHF
v_gene: TRBV5-6
abundance: few
d_gene: .
j_gene: TRBJ1-5

CDR3nt: TGTGCCAGCAGCTTATCTTCCGTAATGAACACTGAAGCTTTCTTT
CDR3aa: CASSLSSVMNTEAFF
v_gene: TRBV7-2
abundance: .
d_gene: .
j_gene: TRBJ1-1

CDR3nt: TGTGCCAGCAGTTGGGCAGGGAGGAATCAGCCCCAGCATTTT
CDR3aa: CASSWAGRNQPQHF
v_gene: TRBV28
abundance: few
d_gene: .
j_gene: TRBJ1-5